This T cell receptor (beta chain) was sequenced during a study of T cells expressing NK-cell markers. Looking at the study overall: The TCR beta repertoires originated in sorted CD3+CD56+NKG2C+, CD3+CD56+NKG2C- and CD3+CD56-NKG2C+ T cells.

From the 5' RACE reads, TCRdb lists one entry per CDR3 protein and no DNA. This repertoire comprises roughly 160,000 distinct CDR3 sequences; its ten largest clones make up around 20%. In the case of this clonotype: Its antigen is not identified.

The CDR3 totals 12 residues. Germline CDR1 reads SGHRS; CDR2 reads YFSETQ. Broader study findings: Expanded NKG2C+ T cell clones had unclear HCMV specificity. Among CD8+ T cells from 5 to 7 donors, dominant NKG2C+ clonotypes accounted for about 1.0-7.0%. A handful of donors showed these clonotypes also leading the CD3+CD56-NKG2C+ fraction.

The sequence was collected from a man aged 18-70 years in good health. The specimen sequenced was blood T cells: a sorted CD56 or NKG2C T cell subset, CD4+ or CD8+ T cells, or bulk PBMC T cells (not recorded which). This sequence joins TRBV5-1 and TRBJ2-5; TCRdb's assignment of TRBD2 cannot be checked, as there is no DNA. CDR3: CASRSGGETQYF.